Below, 4 T cell receptor beta chains from the same sample are listed, as sequenced in a study of blood T cell repertoires in COVID-19. The method was immunoSEQ multiplex PCR; TCRdb's version includes in-frame clones alone and lacks a portion of them. The table records around 180,000 clones, 86% of them present only once. The sample comprised PBMCs or T cells enriched from blood (not recorded which). The receptor source for this set is a woman in her twenties or thirties who had recovered from COVID-19.

This sequence joins TRBV28 and TRBJ2-3; a possible D gene is TRBD1 (6 bases). Germline CDR1 MDHEN, CDR2 SYDVKM. CDR3 length: 13 amino acids. V shed 6 bases and J shed 5 bases, with 12 bases lying between them. The CDR3 nucleotides are TGTGCCAGCAGCCTCCGAGGGGGAGATACGCAGTATTTT. Encoded protein: CASSLRGGDTQYF.

The chain carries TRBV9 and TRBJ2-1; possible D gene TRBD2, 5 bases. Germline CDR1 and CDR2: SGDLS and YYNGEE. The ends were cut back, 3 bases at V and 0 bases at J, with 10 bases in the middle. This CDR3 is built from 15 residues. The CDR3 nucleotides read TGTGCCAGCAGCGGCGGGTCGAGCTCCTACAATGAGCAGTTCTTC. Protein sequence: CASSGGSSSYNEQFF.

The chain is built from TRBV30 and TRBJ2-5; D possibly corresponds to TRBD1 (5 bases). Germline V lookup: CDR1 GTSNPN, CDR2 SVGIG (reference sequence). The CDR3 is made up of 14 amino acids. V lost 2 bases and J lost 2, with 12 bases in between. DNA for the CDR3: TGTGCCTGGAGTTACCCAGGGTTTCAAGAGACCCAGTACTTC. Its protein product is CAWSYPGFQETQYF.

The rearrangement joins TRBV10-3 to TRBJ2-7; 14 bases are a match to TRBD2. The CDR3 extends over 16 amino acids. Looked up from germline, CDR1 is ENHRY and CDR2 is SYGVKD. J gave up 5 bases and V 8 bases, and 11 bases lay outside the gene matches. CDR3 loop: CAIWVGTSGSSDEQYF. The CDR3, as DNA: TGTGCCATCTGGGTGGGGACTAGCGGGAGTTCCGACGAGCAGTACTTC.